The present T cell receptor beta chain was sequenced within a study of beta chain features in type 1 diabetes. On the study more broadly: Age, gender and cell yields were alike across patients and healthy donors. General study findings and limits: Lower insertion and higher deletion counts appeared at VDJ junctions in type 1 diabetes patients.

Sorted CD4+ subsets: naive, central memory, regulatory, stem cell-like memory (CD45RO/CCR7/CD25/CD127/CD95/CD27 panel). About this clone itself: What it binds is unknown.

TCRB transcripts that were expressed got sequenced, as all of the isolated RNA had been reverse transcribed. Repertoires were generated with immunoSEQ multiplex PCR, while TCRdb's copy carries only in-frame clones and drops some. The table records 240,000 or so clones, 25% to 30% of them present only once. Sample: central memory CD4+ T cells from blood. The origin of this receptor is a man under 40 in good health.

CDR3 in amino acids: CASPQRPEEQYF. CDR3 DNA: TGTGCCTCCCCGCAAAGGCCCGAGGAGCAGTACTTC. The chain employs TRBV30 and TRBJ2-5; the D is unclear. The CDR3 length is 12 residues. Looked up from germline, CDR1 is GTSNPN and CDR2 is SVGIG (reference sequence). V was clipped by 7 bases and J by 11 bases, with 20 bases between them.